This T cell receptor (beta chain) was captured in a study of blood T cell repertoires in COVID-19. Repertoires were generated with immunoSEQ multiplex PCR, while TCRdb's copy carries only in-frame clones and drops some. The table lists 240,000 or so clones, roughly 79% of them singletons. With 4 bases clipped from V and 4 bases from J, the junction kept 7 bases outside the gene matches. The CDR3 is 14 residues long. Per the germline V gene, CDR1 is SGHRS and CDR2 is YFSETQ. V gene TRBV5-1 combines with J gene TRBJ2-7; 8 nucleotides agree with TRBD1. The TCR originated in a woman at least 80 years old with acute or convalescent COVID-19. The sequenced sample was peripheral blood. In nucleotides, the CDR3 is TGCGCCAGCAGCCCAGGACAGGGTGGGTACGAGCAGTACTTC. Translating gives CASSPGQGGYEQYF.